The clone carrying this T cell receptor beta chain was counted at least ten times. This entry comes from a study of patients and donors after allogeneic stem cell transplantation. TCRdb ran MiXCR on the RT-PCR reads and lists one entry per CDR3 protein. Among under 200,000 distinct CDR3 sequences listed, approximately 30% were seen once. The source is a human donor who was either an allogeneic HSCT recipient or a stem cell or donor lymphocyte infusion donor (not recorded which). It is not recorded whose cells these are; they may come from a transplant donor. What was sequenced was blood, either unsorted or a sorted T cell fraction (not recorded which).

CDR3 sequence reads: CASSPGQGYSNQPQHF. CDR3 coding DNA: TGTGCCAGCAGCCCTGGACAGGGATATAGCAATCAGCCCCAGCATTTT. The V gene is TRBV5-5, the J gene TRBJ1-5; 8 nucleotides align to TRBD1. CDR1 and CDR2 (germline): SGHKS, YYEKEE (reference sequence). The V gene end was trimmed by 4 bases and the J gene end by 0 bases; junction bases not matched to a gene: 6. This CDR3 region has 16 residues.